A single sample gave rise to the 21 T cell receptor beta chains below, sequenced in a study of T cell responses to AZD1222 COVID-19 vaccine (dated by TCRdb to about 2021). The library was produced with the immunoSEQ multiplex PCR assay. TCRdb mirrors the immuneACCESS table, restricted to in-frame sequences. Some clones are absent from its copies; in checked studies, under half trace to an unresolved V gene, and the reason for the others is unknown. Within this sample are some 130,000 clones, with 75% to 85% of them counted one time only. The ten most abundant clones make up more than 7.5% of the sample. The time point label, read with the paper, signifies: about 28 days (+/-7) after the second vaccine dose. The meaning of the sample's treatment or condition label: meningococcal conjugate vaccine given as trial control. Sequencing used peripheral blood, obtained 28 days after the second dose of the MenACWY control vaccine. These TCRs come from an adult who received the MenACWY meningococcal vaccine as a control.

CDR3 region: CASSSYEGATGGELFF. In DNA form, the CDR3 reads TGTGCCAGCTCAAGTTACGAGGGGGCGACTGGCGGGGAGCTGTTTTTT. This chain links TRBV18 with TRBJ2-2; 7 bases map to TRBD1. V lost 5 bases and J lost 7; bases outside the gene matches: 13. CDR3 size: 16 residues. CDR1 and CDR2 from the germline V gene are KGHSH and LQKENI. The full variable domain, in which reference TRBV18 and TRBJ2-2 provide the parts outside the CDR3, is NAGVMQNPRHLVRRRGQEARLRCSPMKGHSHVYWYRQLPEEGLKFMVYLQKENIIDESGMPKERFSAEFPKEGPSILRIQQVVRGDSAAYFCASSSYEGATGGELFFGEGSRLTVL.

The CDR3 region has the DNA TGTGCCAGCAGCTTGGGGGGACGCGGCTACACCTTC. Translation gives CASSLGGRGYTF. The rearrangement links TRBV5-6 to TRBJ1-2; the D gene is possibly TRBD1 (5 bases). The CDR3 runs 12 residues. V was cut by 0 bases and J by 8 bases, with 8 bases left in between. The germline V gene has CDR1 SGHDT and CDR2 YYEEEE.

CDR3 residues: CASSPGAATGYTF. In nucleotides, the CDR3 is TGTGCCAGCAGCCCCGGTGCAGCGACTGGCTACACCTTC. The chain links TRBV7-2 to TRBJ1-2, with D unresolved. V was pared by 5 bases and J by 7 bases, with 14 bases between. The CDR3 consists of 13 residues. Germline loops: CDR1 SGHTA, CDR2 FQGNSA. Drawing the rest from reference TRBV7-2 and TRBJ1-2, the complete variable domain is GAGVSQSPSNKVTEKGKDVELRCDPISGHTALYWYRQSLGQGLEFLIYFQGNSAPDKSGLPSDRFSAERTGGSVSTLTIQRTQQEDSAVYLCASSPGAATGYTFGSGTRLTVV.

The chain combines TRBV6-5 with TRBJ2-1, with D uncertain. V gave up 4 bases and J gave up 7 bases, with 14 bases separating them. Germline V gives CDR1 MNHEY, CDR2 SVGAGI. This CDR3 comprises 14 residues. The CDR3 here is CASSSVDVGNEQFF. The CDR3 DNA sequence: TGTGCCAGCAGTTCTGTCGATGTTGGAAATGAGCAGTTCTTC.

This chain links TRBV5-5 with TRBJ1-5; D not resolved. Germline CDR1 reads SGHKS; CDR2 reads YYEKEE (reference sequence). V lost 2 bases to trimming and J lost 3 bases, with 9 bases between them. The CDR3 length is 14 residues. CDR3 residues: CASSFSSVNQPQHF. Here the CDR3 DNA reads TGTGCCAGCAGCTTTTCATCCGTCAATCAGCCCCAGCATTTT.

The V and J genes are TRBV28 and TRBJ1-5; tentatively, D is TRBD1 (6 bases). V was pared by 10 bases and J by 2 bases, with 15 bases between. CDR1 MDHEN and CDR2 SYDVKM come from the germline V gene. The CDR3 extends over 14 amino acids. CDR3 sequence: CATLGAGGNQPQHF. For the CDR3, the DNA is TGTGCCACCCTGGGGGCAGGGGGCAATCAGCCCCAGCATTTT.

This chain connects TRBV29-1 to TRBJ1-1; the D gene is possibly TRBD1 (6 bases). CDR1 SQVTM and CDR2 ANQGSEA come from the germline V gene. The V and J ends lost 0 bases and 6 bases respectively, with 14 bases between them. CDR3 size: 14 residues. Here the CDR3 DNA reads TGCAGCGTTGAAGATCGCGGGGGCGCTGCTGAAGCTTTCTTT. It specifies CSVEDRGGAAEAFF.

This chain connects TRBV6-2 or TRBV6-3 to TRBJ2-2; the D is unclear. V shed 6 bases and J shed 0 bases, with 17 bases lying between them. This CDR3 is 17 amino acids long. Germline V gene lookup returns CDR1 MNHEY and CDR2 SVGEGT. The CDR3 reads CASSLPGVGANTGELFF. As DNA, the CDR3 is TGTGCCAGCAGCTTACCTGGCGTAGGCGCGAACACCGGGGAGCTGTTTTTT.

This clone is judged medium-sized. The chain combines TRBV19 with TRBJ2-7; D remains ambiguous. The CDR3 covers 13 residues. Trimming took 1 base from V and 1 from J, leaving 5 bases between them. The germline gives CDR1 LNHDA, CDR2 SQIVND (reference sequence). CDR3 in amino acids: CASSIGISYEQYF. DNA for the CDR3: TGTGCCAGTAGTATAGGCATATCCTACGAGCAGTACTTC.

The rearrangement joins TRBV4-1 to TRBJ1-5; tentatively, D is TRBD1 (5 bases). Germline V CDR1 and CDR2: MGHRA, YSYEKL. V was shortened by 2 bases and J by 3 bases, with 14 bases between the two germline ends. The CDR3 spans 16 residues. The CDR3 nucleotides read TGCGCCAGCAGCCAACCAACGTGGGGACTCAATCAGCCCCAGCATTTT. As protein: CASSQPTWGLNQPQHF.

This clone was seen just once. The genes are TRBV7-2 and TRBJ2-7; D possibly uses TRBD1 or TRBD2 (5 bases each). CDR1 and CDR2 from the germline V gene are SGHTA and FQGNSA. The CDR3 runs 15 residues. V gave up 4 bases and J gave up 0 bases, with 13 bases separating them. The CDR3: CASSSGTHSSYEQYF. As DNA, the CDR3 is TGTGCCAGCAGCTCCGGGACCCACAGCTCCTACGAGCAGTACTTC.

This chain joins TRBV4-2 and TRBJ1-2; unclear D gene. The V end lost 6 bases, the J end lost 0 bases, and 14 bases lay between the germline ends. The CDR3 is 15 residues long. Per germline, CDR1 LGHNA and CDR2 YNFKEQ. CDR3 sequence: CASSQSATTNYGYTF. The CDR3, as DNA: TGTGCCAGCAGTCAGAGTGCCACCACTAACTATGGCTACACCTTC.

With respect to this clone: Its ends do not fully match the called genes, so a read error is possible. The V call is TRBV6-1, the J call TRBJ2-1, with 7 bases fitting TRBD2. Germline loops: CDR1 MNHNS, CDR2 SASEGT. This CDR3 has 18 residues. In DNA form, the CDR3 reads TGTGCCAGCTGTGAAGGAAGTAACGGGGGGTGGTCCTACAATGAGCAGTTCTTC. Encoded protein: CASCEGSNGGWSYNEQFF.

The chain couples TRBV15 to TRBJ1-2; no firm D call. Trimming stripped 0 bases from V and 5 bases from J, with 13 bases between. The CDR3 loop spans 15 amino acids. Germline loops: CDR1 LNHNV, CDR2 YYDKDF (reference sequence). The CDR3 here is CATSRDSARRYGYTF. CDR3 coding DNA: TGTGCCACCAGCAGAGATTCAGCTAGGAGGTATGGCTACACCTTC. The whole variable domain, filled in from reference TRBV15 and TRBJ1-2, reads DAMVIQNPRYQVTQFGKPVTLSCSQTLNHNVMYWYQQKSSQAPKLLFHYYDKDFNNEADTPDNFQSRRPNTSFCFLDIRSPGLGDTAMYLCATSRDSARRYGYTFGSGTRLTVV.

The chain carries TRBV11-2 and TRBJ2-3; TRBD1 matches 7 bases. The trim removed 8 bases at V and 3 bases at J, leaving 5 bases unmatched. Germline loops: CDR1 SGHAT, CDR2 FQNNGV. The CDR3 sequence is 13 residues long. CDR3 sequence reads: CASEIQGTDTQYF. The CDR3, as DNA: TGTGCCAGCGAGATACAGGGGACAGATACGCAGTATTTT.

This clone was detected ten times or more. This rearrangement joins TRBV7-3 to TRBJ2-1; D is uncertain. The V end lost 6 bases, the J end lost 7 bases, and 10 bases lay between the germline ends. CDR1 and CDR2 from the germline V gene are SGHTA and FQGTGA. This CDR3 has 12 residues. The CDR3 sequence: CASRSTSNEQFF. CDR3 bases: TGTGCCAGCAGGAGTACTTCGAATGAGCAGTTCTTC. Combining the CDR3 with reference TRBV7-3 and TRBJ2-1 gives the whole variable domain GAGVSQTPSNKVTEKGKYVELRCDPISGHTALYWYRQSLGQGPEFLIYFQGTGAADDSGLPNDRFFAVRPEGSVSTLKIQRTERGDSAVYLCASRSTSNEQFFGPGTRLTVL.

CDR3 sequence: CASSELGGSYNEQFF. The CDR3 coding sequence is TGTGCCAGCAGCGAGCTGGGGGGGTCCTACAATGAGCAGTTCTTC. The rearrangement uses TRBV7-2 and TRBJ2-1; TRBD2 matches 7 bases. Trimming cost V 5 bases and J 1 base; bases outside gene matches: 5. Germline V gene sequence: CDR1 SGHTA, CDR2 FQGNSA. CDR3 length equals 15 residues. The full variable domain, its missing parts supplied by reference TRBV7-2 and TRBJ2-1, is GAGVSQSPSNKVTEKGKDVELRCDPISGHTALYWYRQSLGQGLEFLIYFQGNSAPDKSGLPSDRFSAERTGGSVSTLTIQRTQQEDSAVYLCASSELGGSYNEQFFGPGTRLTVL.

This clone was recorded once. CDR3 in amino acids: CASSRGEQPQHF. DNA of the CDR3: TGTGCCAGCAGCCGTGGCGAGCAGCCCCAGCATTTT. The rearrangement uses TRBV3-1 (or the pseudogene TRBV3-2) and TRBJ1-5; D is unclear. Germline values: CDR1 LGHDT, CDR2 YNNKEL (reference sequence). V lost 4 bases and J 7 bases, leaving 8 bases between the germline ends. This CDR3 contains 12 residues.

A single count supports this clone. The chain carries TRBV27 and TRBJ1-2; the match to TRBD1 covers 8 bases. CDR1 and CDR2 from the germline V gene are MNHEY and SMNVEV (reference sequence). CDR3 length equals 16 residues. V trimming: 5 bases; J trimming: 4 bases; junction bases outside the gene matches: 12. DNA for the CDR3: TGTGCCAGCAGTACTTGGACAGGGTCTCTCTTCTATGGCTACACCTTC. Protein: CASSTWTGSLFYGYTF.

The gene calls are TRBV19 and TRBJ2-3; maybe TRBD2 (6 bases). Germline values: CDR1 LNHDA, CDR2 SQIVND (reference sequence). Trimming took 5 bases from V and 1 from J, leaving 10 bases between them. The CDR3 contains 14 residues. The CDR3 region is CASSSGTGTDTQYF. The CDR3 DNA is TGTGCCAGTAGTTCAGGGACTGGCACAGATACGCAGTATTTT.

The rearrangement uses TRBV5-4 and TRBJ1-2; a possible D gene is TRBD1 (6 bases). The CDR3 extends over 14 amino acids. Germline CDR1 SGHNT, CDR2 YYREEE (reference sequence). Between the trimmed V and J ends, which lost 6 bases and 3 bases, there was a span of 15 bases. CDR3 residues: CASTWGKGDYGYTF. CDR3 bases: TGTGCCAGCACTTGGGGAAAGGGGGACTATGGCTACACCTTC. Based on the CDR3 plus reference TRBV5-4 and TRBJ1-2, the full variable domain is ETGVTQSPTHLIKTRGQQVTLRCSSQSGHNTVSWYQQALGQGPQFIFQYYREEENGRGNFPPRFSGLQFPNYSSELNVNALELDDSALYLCASTWGKGDYGYTFGSGTRLTVV.